This T cell receptor (beta chain) was obtained from a study of patients and donors after allogeneic stem cell transplantation. The CDR3 spans 13 residues. Germline V gene lookup returns CDR1 MNHEY and CDR2 SVGAGI. Trimming removed 6 bases from V and 4 bases from J; junction bases left unmatched: 3. This clonotype was seen a few times. TCRdb called the RT-PCR reads again in MiXCR, with one record for every CDR3 protein. The table includes around 23,000 distinct CDR3 sequences, about 30% detected once. The chain couples TRBV6-5 to TRBJ2-7; 10 nucleotides agree with TRBD2. The origin of this receptor is a human donor who was either an allogeneic HSCT recipient or a stem cell or donor lymphocyte infusion donor (not recorded which). It is not recorded whose cells these are; they may come from a transplant donor. The sample consisted of blood, either unsorted or a sorted T cell fraction (not recorded which). CDR3 in amino acids: CASSRGLAYEQYV. The CDR3 DNA reads as TGTGCCAGCAGCCGGGGACTAGCGTACGAGCAGTACGTC.